The following is a TCR beta chain sequence with its context. As yet, its antigen is unknown. This sample is part of a study of cytomegalovirus exposure and HLA in healthy donors. General study results and limits: When the data were analyzed later, several of the most significant clusters appeared to be linked to common viral pathogens.

PCR amplification relied on 60 Vbeta primers (plus 13 Jbeta primers). Profiling relied on immunoSEQ multiplex PCR, and the TCRdb table lists in-frame clones only, not all of them. This table holds about 190,000 clones, around 73% found once. Deletions cut 1 base from V and 2 bases from J, with 14 bases between. The CDR3 length is 17 residues. Germline V gene data show CDR1 as SGHTA and CDR2 as FQGNSA. Sequenced input: PBMCs. The chain has TRBV7-2 and TRBJ2-2, with D unclear. This TCR was sampled from a woman under 40 in good health and CMV-seropositive. The DNA for the CDR3 is TGTGCCAGCAGCTTAGGGGCTCGGCAGTTCAACACCGGGGAGCTGTTTTTT. Protein product: CASSLGARQFNTGELFF.